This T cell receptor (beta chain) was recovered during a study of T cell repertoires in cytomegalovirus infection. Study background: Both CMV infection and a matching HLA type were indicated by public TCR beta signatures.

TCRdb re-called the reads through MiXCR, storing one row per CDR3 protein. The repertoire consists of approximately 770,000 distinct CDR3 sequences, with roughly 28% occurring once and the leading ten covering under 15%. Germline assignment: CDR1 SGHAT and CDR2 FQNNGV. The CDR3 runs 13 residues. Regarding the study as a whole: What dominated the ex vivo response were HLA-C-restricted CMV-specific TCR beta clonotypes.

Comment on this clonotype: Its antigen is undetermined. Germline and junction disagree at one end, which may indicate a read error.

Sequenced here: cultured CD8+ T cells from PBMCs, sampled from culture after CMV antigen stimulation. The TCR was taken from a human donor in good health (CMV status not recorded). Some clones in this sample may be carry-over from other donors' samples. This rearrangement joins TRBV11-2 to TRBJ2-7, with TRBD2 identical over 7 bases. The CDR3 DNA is TGTGCCAGCAGTCGGGGGGTTACCTACGGGCAGTACTTC. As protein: CASSRGVTYGQYF.